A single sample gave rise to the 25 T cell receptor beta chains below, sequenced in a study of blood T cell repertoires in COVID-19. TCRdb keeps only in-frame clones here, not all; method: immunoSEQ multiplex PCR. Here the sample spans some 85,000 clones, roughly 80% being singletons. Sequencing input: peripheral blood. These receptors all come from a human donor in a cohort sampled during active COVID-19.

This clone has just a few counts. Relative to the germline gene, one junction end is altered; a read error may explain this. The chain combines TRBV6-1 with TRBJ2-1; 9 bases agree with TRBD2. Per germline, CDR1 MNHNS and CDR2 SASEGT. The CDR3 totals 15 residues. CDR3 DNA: TGTGCCAGCATTGAAGCGGGAGGATCCTACAATGAGCAGTTCTTC. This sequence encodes CASIEAGGSYNEQFF.

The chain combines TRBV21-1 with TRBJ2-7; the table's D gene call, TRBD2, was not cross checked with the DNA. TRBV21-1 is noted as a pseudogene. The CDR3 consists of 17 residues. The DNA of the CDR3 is TGTGCCAGCAGCTTCAAATGGAGGACGTGCCTAGACTACGAGCAGTACTTC. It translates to CASSFKWRTCLDYEQYF.

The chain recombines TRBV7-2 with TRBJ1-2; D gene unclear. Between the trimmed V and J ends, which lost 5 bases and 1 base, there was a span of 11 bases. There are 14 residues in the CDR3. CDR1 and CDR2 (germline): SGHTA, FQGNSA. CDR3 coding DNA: TGTGCCAGCAGCCCGCCGCCACTTAACTATGGCTACACCTTC. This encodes CASSPPPLNYGYTF.

For the CDR3, the DNA is TGTGCCAGCACCCAGGGACACCCGGGGGAGCAGTTCTTC. This codes for CASTQGHPGEQFF. The chain recombines TRBV13 with TRBJ2-1; D is perhaps TRBD1 (6 bases). The CDR3 covers 13 residues. Germline V lookup: CDR1 PRHDT, CDR2 FYEKMQ (reference sequence). With 7 bases removed from V and 10 bases from J, the gap between germline ends came to 17 bases.

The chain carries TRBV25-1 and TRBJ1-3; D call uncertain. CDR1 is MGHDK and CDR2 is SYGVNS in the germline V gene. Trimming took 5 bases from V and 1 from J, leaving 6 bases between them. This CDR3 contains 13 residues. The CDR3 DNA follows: TGTGCCAGCAGTCCCTCGTCTGGAAACACCATATATTTT. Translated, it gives CASSPSSGNTIYF.

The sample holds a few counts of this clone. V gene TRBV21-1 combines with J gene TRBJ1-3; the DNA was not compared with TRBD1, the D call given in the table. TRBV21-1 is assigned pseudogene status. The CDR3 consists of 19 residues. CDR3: CASSKGSGGQEMPGNTIYF. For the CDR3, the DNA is TGTGCCAGCAGCAAAGGATCAGGGGGCCAAGAGATGCCTGGAAACACCATATATTTT.

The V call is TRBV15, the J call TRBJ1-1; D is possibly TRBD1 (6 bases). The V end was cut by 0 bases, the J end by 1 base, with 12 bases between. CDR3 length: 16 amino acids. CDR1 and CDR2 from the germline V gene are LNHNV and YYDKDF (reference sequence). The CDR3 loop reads CATSRDQQGSNTEAFF. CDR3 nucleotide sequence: TGTGCCACCAGCAGAGATCAACAGGGATCGAACACTGAAGCTTTCTTT.

The chain's CDR3 is CASSSGLAGGAPYNEQFF. The DNA of the CDR3 is TGTGCCAGCAGCTCGGGACTAGCGGGAGGTGCCCCCTACAATGAGCAGTTCTTC. V is TRBV11-2 and J is TRBJ2-1, with 15 nucleotides matching TRBD2. Trimming at V came to 4 bases and at J to 2 bases, leaving 6 bases not matched to a gene. The germline V gene encodes CDR1 SGHAT and CDR2 FQNNGV. CDR3 length: 18 residues.

In DNA, the CDR3 is TGTGCCAGCAGCGTAGGGCTAGCGCCCAATGAGCAGTTCTTC. This sequence encodes CASSVGLAPNEQFF. This chain links TRBV9 with TRBJ2-1, with D tentatively TRBD2 (6 bases). CDR1 is SGDLS and CDR2 is YYNGEE in the germline V gene. This CDR3 spans 14 amino acids. V gave up 0 bases and J gave up 6 bases, with 10 bases separating them.

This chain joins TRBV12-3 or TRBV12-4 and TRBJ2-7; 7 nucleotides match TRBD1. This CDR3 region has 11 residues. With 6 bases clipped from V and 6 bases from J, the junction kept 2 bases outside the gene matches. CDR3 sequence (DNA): TGTGCCAGCAGCAGGGGGTCCGAGCAGTACTTC. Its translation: CASSRGSEQYF.

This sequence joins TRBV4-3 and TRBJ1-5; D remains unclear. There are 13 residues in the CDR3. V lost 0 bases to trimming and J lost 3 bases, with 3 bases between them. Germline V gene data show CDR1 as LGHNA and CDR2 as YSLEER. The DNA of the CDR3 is TGCGCCAGCAGCCAAGATAACAATCAGCCCCAGCATTTT. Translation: CASSQDNNQPQHF.

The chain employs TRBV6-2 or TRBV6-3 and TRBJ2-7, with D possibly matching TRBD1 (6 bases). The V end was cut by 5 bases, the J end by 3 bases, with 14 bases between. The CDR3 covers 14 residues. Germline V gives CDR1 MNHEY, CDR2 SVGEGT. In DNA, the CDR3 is TGTGCCAGCAGTGTTCTGGACAGAGGCTACGAGCAGTACTTC. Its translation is CASSVLDRGYEQYF.

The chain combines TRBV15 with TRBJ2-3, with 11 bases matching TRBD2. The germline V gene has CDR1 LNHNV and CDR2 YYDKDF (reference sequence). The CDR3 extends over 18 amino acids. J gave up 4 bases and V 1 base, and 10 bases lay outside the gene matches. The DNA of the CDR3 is TGTGCCACCAGCAGAGGAGGGCTAGCGGGAGGATACGCAGATACGCAGTATTTT. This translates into CATSRGGLAGGYADTQYF.

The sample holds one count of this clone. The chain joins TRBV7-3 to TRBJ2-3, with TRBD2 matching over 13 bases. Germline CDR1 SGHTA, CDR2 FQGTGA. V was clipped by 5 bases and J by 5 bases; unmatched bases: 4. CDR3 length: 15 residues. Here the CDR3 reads CASSVRTSGRDTQYF. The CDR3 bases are TGTGCCAGCAGCGTTAGGACTAGCGGGAGAGATACGCAGTATTTT.

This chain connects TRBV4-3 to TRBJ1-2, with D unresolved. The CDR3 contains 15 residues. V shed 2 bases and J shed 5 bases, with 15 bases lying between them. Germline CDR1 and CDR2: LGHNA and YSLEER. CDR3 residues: CASSQYPKTTYGYTF. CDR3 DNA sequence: TGCGCCAGCAGCCAATACCCAAAAACGACTTATGGCTACACCTTC.

CDR3 residues: CASSPAGGGNTIYF. The CDR3 DNA sequence: TGTGCCAGCAGCCCGGCAGGGGGAGGAAACACCATATATTTT. This chain connects TRBV7-2 to TRBJ1-3; 7 positions agree with TRBD1. Germline lookup yields CDR1 SGHTA and CDR2 FQGNSA. This CDR3 is 14 amino acids long. The V segment lost 5 bases and the J segment 4 bases; nucleotides outside the gene matches: 5.

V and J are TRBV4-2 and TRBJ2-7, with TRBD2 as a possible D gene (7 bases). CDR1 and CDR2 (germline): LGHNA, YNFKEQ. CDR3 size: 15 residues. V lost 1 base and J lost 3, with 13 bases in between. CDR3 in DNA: TGTGCCAGCAGCCAAGGAGGGGGGGTTGGCTACGAGCAGTACTTC. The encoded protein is CASSQGGGVGYEQYF.

The CDR3 loop reads CASSLRGSGEAFF. Here the CDR3 DNA reads TGTGCCAGCAGCTTACGGGGGAGCGGTGAAGCTTTCTTT. The chain joins TRBV11-2 to TRBJ1-1, with D possibly being TRBD1 (5 bases). This CDR3 is 13 amino acids long. Trimming pared 2 bases from V and 7 bases from J, leaving 11 bases between. CDR1 is SGHAT and CDR2 is FQNNGV in the germline V gene.

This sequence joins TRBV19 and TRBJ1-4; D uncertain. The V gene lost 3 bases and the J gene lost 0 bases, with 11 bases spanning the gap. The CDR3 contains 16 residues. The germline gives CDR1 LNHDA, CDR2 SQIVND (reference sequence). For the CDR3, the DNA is TGTGCCAGTAGTATTCTGGCAGTTGCAACTAATGAAAAACTGTTTTTT. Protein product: CASSILAVATNEKLFF. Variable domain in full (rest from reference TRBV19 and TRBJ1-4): DGGITQSPKYLFRKEGQNVTLSCEQNLNHDAMYWYRQDPGQGLRLIYYSQIVNDFQKGDIAEGYSVSREKKESFPLTVTSAQKNPTAFYLCASSILAVATNEKLFFGSGTQLSVL.

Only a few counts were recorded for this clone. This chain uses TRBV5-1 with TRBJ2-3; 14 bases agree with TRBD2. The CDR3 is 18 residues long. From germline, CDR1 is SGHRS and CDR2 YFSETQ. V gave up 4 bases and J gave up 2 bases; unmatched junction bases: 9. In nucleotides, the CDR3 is TGCGCCAGCAGCCCGGGACTAGCGGGAGCAACCTCCACAGATACGCAGTATTTT. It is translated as CASSPGLAGATSTDTQYF.

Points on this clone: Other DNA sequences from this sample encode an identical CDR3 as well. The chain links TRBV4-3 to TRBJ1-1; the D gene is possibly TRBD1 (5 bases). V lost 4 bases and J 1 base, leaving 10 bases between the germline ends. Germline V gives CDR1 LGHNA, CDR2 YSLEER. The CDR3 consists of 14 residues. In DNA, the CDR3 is TGCGCCAGCAGCCGCGGTCAGGGGAACACTGAAGCTTTCTTT. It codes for CASSRGQGNTEAFF.

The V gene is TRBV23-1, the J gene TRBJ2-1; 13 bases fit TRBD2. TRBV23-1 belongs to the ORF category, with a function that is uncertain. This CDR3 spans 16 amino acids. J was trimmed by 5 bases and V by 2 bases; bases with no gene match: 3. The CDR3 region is CASSQVTSGRNNEQFF. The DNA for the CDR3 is TGCGCCAGCAGTCAAGTGACTAGCGGGAGGAACAATGAGCAGTTCTTC.

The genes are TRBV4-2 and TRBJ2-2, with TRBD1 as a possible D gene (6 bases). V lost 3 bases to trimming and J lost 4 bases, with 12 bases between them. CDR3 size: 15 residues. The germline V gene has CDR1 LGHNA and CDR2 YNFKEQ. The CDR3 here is CASSQATGLTGELFF. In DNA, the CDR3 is TGTGCCAGCAGCCAGGCGACAGGTCTCACCGGGGAGCTGTTTTTT.

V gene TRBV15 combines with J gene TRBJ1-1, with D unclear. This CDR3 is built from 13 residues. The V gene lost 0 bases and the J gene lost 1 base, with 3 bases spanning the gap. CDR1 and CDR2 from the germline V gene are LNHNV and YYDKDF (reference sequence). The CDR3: CATSRDRNTEAFF. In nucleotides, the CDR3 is TGTGCCACCAGCAGAGACAGGAACACTGAAGCTTTCTTT.

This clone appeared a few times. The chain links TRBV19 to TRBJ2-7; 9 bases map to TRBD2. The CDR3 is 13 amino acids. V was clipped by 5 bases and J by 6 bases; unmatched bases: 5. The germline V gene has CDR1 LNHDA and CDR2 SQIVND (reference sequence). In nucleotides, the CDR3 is TGTGCCAGTAGTGAGCGGGAGGTTCTCGAGCAGTACTTC. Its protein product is CASSEREVLEQYF.